This TCR beta chain derives from a study of cytomegalovirus exposure and HLA in healthy donors. General study points: The study designated 164 TCR beta chains cytomegalovirus-associated. When a later analysis was performed, an Asian-associated ancestry cluster reportedly had fewer N-insertions than the roughly 700-donor mean.

The PCR contained 60 Vbeta and 13 Jbeta primers. Generated by immunoSEQ multiplex PCR, the TCRdb table keeps only in-frame clones and is missing some. The sample has about 110,000 clones, more than 60% seen once. Of note for this clone: Antigen specificity is unknown.

Sequenced: PBMCs. This TCR came from a middle-aged woman in good health and CMV-seronegative.

This chain's CDR3 is CASSPSGQLNEQYF. The CDR3 DNA reads as TGCGCCAGCAGCCCCTCGGGACAGCTAAACGAGCAGTACTTC. The rearrangement uses TRBV4-1 and TRBJ2-7; 7 nucleotides match TRBD1. With 4 bases clipped from V and 5 bases from J, the junction kept 8 bases outside the gene matches. Germline assignment: CDR1 MGHRA and CDR2 YSYEKL. This CDR3 is built from 14 residues.